These T cell receptor beta chains were read from a single sample in a study of T cells in Graves' hyperthyroidism and ophthalmopathy. TCRdb ran MiXCR on the multiplex PCR reads and lists one entry per CDR3 protein. This sample carries under 400,000 distinct CDR3 sequences, 15% to 17% of them seen once, and the ten largest clones take around a quarter. Sample: blood. These receptors all come from a woman younger than 35 with Graves' hyperthyroidism that later progressed to Graves' ophthalmopathy. The CDR3 runs from the conserved cysteine through the conserved F or W. Fields, in order: clone size, J gene, V gene, D gene, CDR3 DNA, CDR3 protein. D genes are given only for firm matches. Some rows mark clone size as missing; the rest say once, few, many or name a class of expanded clone.

- | TRBJ2-7 | TRBV9 | - | TGTGCCAGCAGCGTAGGCCCCTCGATGGGTGACGAGCAGTACTTC | CASSVGPSMGDEQYF
many | TRBJ2-7 | TRBV28 | - | TGTGCCAGCAGCAGACAGGATCATTTCTCCTACGAGCAGTACTTC | CASSRQDHFSYEQYF
few | TRBJ2-6 | TRBV5-1 | - | TGCGCCAGCAGCTTGGGGCCTGTGATAGGGGGGGCCAACGTCCTGACTTTC | CASSLGPVIGGANVLTF
many | TRBJ2-3 | TRBV28 | TRBD2 | TGTGCCAGCAGTTCGGCCTGGACTAGCGGGAGGAGCACAGATACGCAGTATTTT | CASSSAWTSGRSTDTQYF
few | TRBJ2-7 | TRBV6-1 | - | TGTGCCAGCAGTGAAGCGCTTCCGGCCGGGACATGGCATTACGAGCAGTACTTC | CASSEALPAGTWHYEQYF
many | TRBJ2-3 | TRBV7-7 | TRBD2 | TGTGCTAGCAGCCCAAGCGGGAGTTCGGCAGATACGCAGTATTTT | CASSPSGSSADTQYF
- | TRBJ1-3 | TRBV7-8 | - | TGTGCCAGCAGCTTAGGTTTTTCAGGCTCTGGAAACACCATATATTTT | CASSLGFSGSGNTIYF
few | TRBJ2-7 | TRBV30 | - | TGTGCCTGGAGGGTTCCCGGCCGGTACGAGCAGTACTTC | CAWRVPGRYEQYF
many | TRBJ2-3 | TRBV6-2/TRBV6-3 | TRBD2 | TGTGCCAGCAGTTACCGGTCGGGAGGGGTAGATACGCAGTATTTT | CASSYRSGGVDTQYF
many | TRBJ2-3 | TRBV27 | - | TGTGCCAGCAGGCTCCCTGGGGGAGCGGCAGATACGCAGTATTTT | CASRLPGGAADTQYF
many | TRBJ2-3 | TRBV20-1 | - | TGCAGTGCTAGAGTCCTCAGCGGTGGAGATACGCAGTATTTT | CSARVLSGGDTQYF
many | TRBJ2-6 | TRBV27 | - | TGTGCCAGCAGCCTATCTGGGGCCAACGTCCTGACTTTC | CASSLSGANVLTF
many | TRBJ1-5 | TRBV20-1 | TRBD1 | TGCAGTGCTATAAACCCGGGACAGGGAACATACAGCAATCAGCCCCAGCATTTT | CSAINPGQGTYSNQPQHF
- | TRBJ2-5 | TRBV2 | TRBD2 | TGTGCCAGCAGCTACCCTGGGACTAGCGGGAGGGAGACCATACCCACCAACCAAGAGACCCAGTACTTC | CASSYPGTSGRETIPTNQETQYF
- | TRBJ1-5 | TRBV29-1 | - | TGCAGCGTTGCACCGGCGGGGCCCAATCAGCCCCAGCATTTT | CSVAPAGPNQPQHF
many | TRBJ2-1 | TRBV27 | TRBD1 | TGTGCCAGCAGTTCTTGGACAGGGAAATACAATGAGCAGTTCTTC | CASSSWTGKYNEQFF
many | TRBJ1-2 | TRBV12-3/TRBV12-4 | - | TGTGCCAGCAGCCCGCTAGATCCGGGTTATGGCTACACCTTC | CASSPLDPGYGYTF
few | TRBJ2-1 | TRBV3-1 | - | TGTGCCAGCAGCCTTCGGACTATAATTAGCTCCTACAATGAGCAGTTCTTC | CASSLRTIISSYNEQFF
many | TRBJ2-7 | TRBV5-1 | - | TGCGCCAGCAGCTGGGACACCGTCAACGAGCAGTACTTC | CASSWDTVNEQYF
- | TRBJ2-7 | TRBV10-3 | TRBD2 | TGTGCCATCAGTGAGTCGGGACTAGCGGGACAAGAGCAGTACTTC | CAISESGLAGQEQYF
- | TRBJ1-1 | TRBV6-2/TRBV6-3 | - | TGTGCCAGCAGTACCCGCCACAGGAACCCGAACACTGAAACTTTCTTT | CASSTRHRNPNTETFF
many | TRBJ1-2 | TRBV3-1 | - | TGTGCCAGCAGCCCGACTCACTATGGCTACACCTTC | CASSPTHYGYTF
- | TRBJ2-1 | TRBV7-4 | TRBD2 | TGTGCCAGCAGCTTAGAAGAGACTAGCGGTTTCCCGACCTACAATGAGCAGTTCTTC | CASSLEETSGFPTYNEQFF
- | TRBJ2-2 | TRBV6-5 | TRBD1 | TGTGCCAGCAGTTACCTGGGACAGGGGGCCACCGGGGAGCTGTTTTTT | CASSYLGQGATGELFF
many | TRBJ2-7 | TRBV6-1 | TRBD2 | TGTGCCAGCAGTCGACTAGCGGGAGATTTCCTGCAGTACTTC | CASSRLAGDFLQYF
many | TRBJ2-4 | TRBV5-6 | TRBD1 | TGTGCCAGCAGCTTGGCAGGGGGAGACATTCAGTACTTC | CASSLAGGDIQYF
few | TRBJ1-5 | TRBV7-2 | - | TGTGCCAGCAGCCCAAGAAGCGGGCCAGATACGCAGCATTTT | CASSPRSGPDTQHF
many | TRBJ2-3 | TRBV15 | TRBD1 | TGTGCCACCAGCAGAGATGCCGGGACAGGGAAGGCAGATACGCAGTATTTT | CATSRDAGTGKADTQYF
few | TRBJ1-2 | TRBV5-1 | - | TGCGCCAGCACCTCAGGTGGCACCGCTAACTATGGCTACACCTTC | CASTSGGTANYGYTF
few | TRBJ2-1 | TRBV9 | - | TGTGCCAGCAGCGTACTAGCTGTCGATGAGCAGTTCTTC | CASSVLAVDEQFF
many | TRBJ2-7 | TRBV20-1 | - | TGCAGTGCTAGAGTCATAGAGTACGAGCAGTACTTC | CSARVIEYEQYF
many | TRBJ1-1 | TRBV6-6 | TRBD1 | TGTGCCAGCAGTTACGGGACAGGGGCCCTGAACACTGAAGCTTTCTTT | CASSYGTGALNTEAFF
- | TRBJ1-5 | TRBV20-1 | - | TGCAGTGCTAGAGCAGGGCCCTCCAATCAGCCCCAGCATTTT | CSARAGPSNQPQHF
few | TRBJ1-1 | TRBV7-2 | TRBD1 | TGTGCCAGCAGCTTACGAGGGGACAGGCAAGCTTTCTTT | CASSLRGDRQAFF
- | TRBJ2-5 | TRBV30 | TRBD1 | TGTGCCTTACAGGGGGCGCGGGAGACCCAGTACTTC | CALQGARETQYF
- | TRBJ1-2 | TRBV6-5 | - | TGTGCCAGCAGTTACTATGGGGATCGCTACACCTTC | CASSYYGDRYTF
many | TRBJ2-1 | TRBV6-1 | - | TGTGCCAGCAGTGAGTTGTTTGAGCAGTTCTTC | CASSELFEQFF
once | TRBJ1-2 | TRBV27 | - | TGTGCCAGCAGTGAGACTACAGGGCTGGGTGGCTACACCTTC | CASSETTGLGGYTF
many | TRBJ2-3 | TRBV6-2/TRBV6-3 | - | TGTGCCAGCAGCCCAGGACAGCTCACAGATACGCAGTATTTT | CASSPGQLTDTQYF
- | TRBJ2-7 | TRBV6-1 | TRBD1 | TGTGCCAGCAGTGAAGCCCCGGGACAGGGGAATGAGCAGTACTTC | CASSEAPGQGNEQYF
many | TRBJ1-1 | TRBV28 | - | TGTGCCAGCAGTTTATTAAGGAAGAAGGGCAGGTTAGGCAATGAAGCTTTCTTT | CASSLLRKKGRLGNEAFF
many | TRBJ2-1 | TRBV28 | - | TGTGCCAGCAGTTCCCTCATAAACCCCCCCCCCAATGAGCAGTTCTTC | CASSSLINPPPNEQFF
many | TRBJ1-1 | TRBV3-1 | - | TGTGCCAGCAGACTAGGTTTAGGGAACACTGAAGCTTTCTTT | CASRLGLGNTEAFF
many | TRBJ2-5 | TRBV6-6 | - | TGTGCCAGCAGTTACGCCGACGGGATTCAAGAGACCCAGTACTTC | CASSYADGIQETQYF
- | TRBJ2-1 | TRBV28 | TRBD2 | TGTGCCAGTAGTATAGCTAGCGGGAGAGGTAATGAGCAGTTCTTC | CASSIASGRGNEQFF